A single sample gave rise to the 13 T cell receptor beta chains below, sequenced in a study of blood T cells in healthy people across ages. The use of a sample-barcoded 5' primer and a J-beta primer mix characterized a second PCR of about 7 to 12 cycles. TCRdb reanalysed the 5' RACE reads using MiXCR and keeps one entry per CDR3 protein. The sample lists 700,000 or so distinct CDR3 sequences, 22% occurring once. The sequencing input was blood. The source of these receptors is a man between 65 and 85 years old in good health.

This chain connects TRBV6-5 to TRBJ1-1; TRBD1 is a possible D gene (6 bases). Germline loops: CDR1 MNHEY, CDR2 SVGAGI. Deletions cut 9 bases from V and 0 bases from J, with 11 bases between. The CDR3 has 13 amino acids. The CDR3 here is CASSDSMNTEAFF. In nucleotides, the CDR3 is TGTGCCAGTTCGGACAGCATGAACACTGAAGCTTTCTTT.

This rearrangement joins TRBV12-3 or TRBV12-4 to TRBJ1-2, with 10 bases that match TRBD1. The CDR3 runs 15 residues. V shed 1 base and J 7 bases; nucleotides not matched to a gene: 6. In DNA form, the CDR3 reads TGTGCCAGCAGTTTAGAAGGACAGGGGGTTGGTGGCTACACCTTC. It encodes CASSLEGQGVGGYTF.

A few counts support this clonotype. The rearrangement links TRBV20-1 to TRBJ1-1, with 9 nucleotides matching TRBD1. This CDR3 comprises 14 residues. J gave up 4 bases and V 3 bases, and 6 bases lay outside the gene matches. Germline-derived CDR1 and CDR2 are DFQATT and SNEGSKA (reference sequence). The CDR3 nucleotides read TGCAGTGCTAGCCCGGGACAGGGAGGCACTGAAGCTTTCTTT. The encoded protein is CSASPGQGGTEAFF.

This clonotype was detected only a few times. The chain employs TRBV7-3 and TRBJ2-3; no reliable D call. CDR1 and CDR2 (germline): SGHTA, FQGTGA. The CDR3 covers 13 residues. V shed 5 bases and J shed 7 bases, with 13 bases lying between them. For the CDR3, the DNA is TGTGCCAGCAGCCACACGCCGGGTCATACGCAGTATTTT. Amino acids: CASSHTPGHTQYF.

The CDR3 here is CASSQINRQGTQYF. The DNA for the CDR3 is TGTGCCAGCAGCCAGATAAACAGACAGGGTACGCAGTATTTT. This chain joins TRBV7-9 and TRBJ2-3; the match to TRBD1 covers 7 bases. The V gene's germline CDR1 is SEHNR and CDR2 FQNEAQ (reference sequence). V trimming: 5 bases; J trimming: 8 bases; junction bases outside the gene matches: 10. The CDR3 extends over 14 amino acids.

The V call is TRBV19, the J call TRBJ1-6, with 8 positions matching TRBD1. Trimming removed 7 bases from V and 5 bases from J; junction bases left unmatched: 7. There are 15 residues in the CDR3. The germline V gene has CDR1 LNHDA and CDR2 SQIVND (reference sequence). CDR3 sequence reads: CASTRTGPNNSPLHF. The CDR3 DNA is TGTGCCAGTACCCGGACAGGGCCGAATAATTCACCCCTCCACTTT.

CDR3: CASSLDLGGGAGGYTF. CDR3 nucleotides: TGTGCCAGCAGCTTAGATCTTGGAGGGGGCGCCGGCGGCTACACCTTC. The chain joins TRBV11-2 to TRBJ1-2; 7 nucleotides match TRBD1. The junction had 12 bases not matched to a gene; V was cut back by 0 bases and J by 8 bases. CDR3 size: 16 residues. Looked up from germline, CDR1 is SGHAT and CDR2 is FQNNGV. Based on the CDR3 plus reference TRBV11-2 and TRBJ1-2, the full variable domain is EAGVAQSPRYKIIEKRQSVAFWCNPISGHATLYWYQQILGQGPKLLIQFQNNGVVDDSQLPKDRFSAERLKGVDSTLKIQPAKLEDSAVYLCASSLDLGGGAGGYTFGSGTRLTVV.

V and J are TRBV20-1 and TRBJ1-2, with unresolved D. Trimming removed 6 bases at V and 2 bases at J, with 13 bases between. The CDR3 spans 13 residues. CDR1 and CDR2 (germline): DFQATT, SNEGSKA (reference sequence). In DNA, the CDR3 is TGCAGTGCCCGCTTCCCAGGAAACTATGGCTACACCTTC. Translation: CSARFPGNYGYTF.

The V and J genes are TRBV6-2 or TRBV6-3 and TRBJ2-7; D is perhaps TRBD2 (5 bases). The CDR3 has 11 amino acids. The germline CDR1 and CDR2 sequences are MNHEY and SVGEGT. V dropped 5 bases and J dropped 4 bases, with 6 bases sitting between them. CDR3 sequence: CASSREYEQYV. The CDR3 bases are TGTGCCAGCAGTCGGGAATACGAGCAGTACGTC.

A note on this clonotype: The junction differs from germline at one of its ends, possibly a read error. The genes are TRBV14 and TRBJ2-2; 7 bases match TRBD1. The CDR3 runs to 18 residues. Looked up from germline, CDR1 is SGHDN and CDR2 is FVKESK. The CDR3 spells CANSQWQGVPANTGELFF. Written as DNA, the CDR3 is TGTGCCAACAGCCAATGGCAGGGGGTCCCCGCGAACACCGGGGAGCTGTTTTTT.

The table lists this clonotype with a few counts. V and J are TRBV7-2 and TRBJ1-5; D is uncertain. Germline V CDR1 and CDR2: SGHTA, FQGNSA. V dropped 3 bases and J dropped 1 base, with 7 bases sitting between them. The length of the CDR3 is 14 residues. The CDR3 DNA reads as TGTGCCAGCAGCTTGTCCAGGAGCAATCAGCCCCAGCATTTT. Encoded protein: CASSLSRSNQPQHF.

This clonotype has a handful of counts. V usage is TRBV4-1 and J usage is TRBJ1-1; D is unresolved. This CDR3 comprises 12 residues. The germline V gene has CDR1 MGHRA and CDR2 YSYEKL. V was trimmed by 0 bases and J by 10 bases, leaving 9 bases between them. The CDR3, as DNA: TGCGCCAGCAGCCAAGAATACACTCGAGCTTTCTTT. As protein: CASSQEYTRAFF.

This clonotype was observed many times. The chain is built from TRBV29-1 and TRBJ1-1; 11 bases map to TRBD1. The V gene end was trimmed by 2 bases and the J gene end by 5 bases; junction bases not matched to a gene: 7. The CDR3 is 15 residues long. CDR1 is SQVTM and CDR2 is ANQGSEA in the germline V gene. The CDR3 bases are TGCAGCGTTGAACACGGGGGACAGGGGGGGACTGAAGCTTTCTTT. It codes for CSVEHGGQGGTEAFF.